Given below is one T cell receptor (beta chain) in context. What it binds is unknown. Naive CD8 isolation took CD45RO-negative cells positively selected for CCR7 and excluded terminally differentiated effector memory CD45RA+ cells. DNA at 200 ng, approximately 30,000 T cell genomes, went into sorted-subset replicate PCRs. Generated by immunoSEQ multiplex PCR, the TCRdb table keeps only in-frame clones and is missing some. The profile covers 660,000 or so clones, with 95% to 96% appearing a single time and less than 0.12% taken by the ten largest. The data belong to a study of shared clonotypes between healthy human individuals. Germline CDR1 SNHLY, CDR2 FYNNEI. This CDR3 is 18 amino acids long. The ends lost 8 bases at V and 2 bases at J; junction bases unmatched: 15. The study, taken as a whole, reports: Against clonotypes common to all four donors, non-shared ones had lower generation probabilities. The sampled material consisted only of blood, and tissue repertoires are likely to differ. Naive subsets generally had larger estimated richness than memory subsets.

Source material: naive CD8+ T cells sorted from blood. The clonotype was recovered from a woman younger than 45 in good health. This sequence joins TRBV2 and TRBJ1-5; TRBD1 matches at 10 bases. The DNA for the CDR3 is TGTGCCAGCCGTATTTCCGGGACAGGGGTTTTTGGCAATCAGCCCCAGCATTTT. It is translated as CASRISGTGVFGNQPQHF.